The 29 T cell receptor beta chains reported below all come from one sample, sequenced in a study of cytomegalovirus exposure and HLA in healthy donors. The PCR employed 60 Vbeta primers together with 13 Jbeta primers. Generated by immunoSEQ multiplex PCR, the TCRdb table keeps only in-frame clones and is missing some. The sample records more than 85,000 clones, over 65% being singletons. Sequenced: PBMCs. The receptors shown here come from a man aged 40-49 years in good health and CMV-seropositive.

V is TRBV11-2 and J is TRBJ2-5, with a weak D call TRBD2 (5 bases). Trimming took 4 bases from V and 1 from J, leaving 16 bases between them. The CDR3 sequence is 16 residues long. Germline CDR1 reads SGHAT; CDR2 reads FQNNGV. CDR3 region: CASSSEEETGQETQYF. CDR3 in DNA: TGTGCCAGCAGCTCGGAGGAGGAAACCGGCCAAGAGACCCAGTACTTC.

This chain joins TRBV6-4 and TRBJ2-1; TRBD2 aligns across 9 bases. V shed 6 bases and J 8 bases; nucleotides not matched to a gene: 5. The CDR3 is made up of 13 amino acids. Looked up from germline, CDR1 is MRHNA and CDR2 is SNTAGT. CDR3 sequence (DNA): TGTGCCAGCAGCTCCGGGACTAGCCATGAGCAGTTCTTC. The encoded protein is CASSSGTSHEQFF.

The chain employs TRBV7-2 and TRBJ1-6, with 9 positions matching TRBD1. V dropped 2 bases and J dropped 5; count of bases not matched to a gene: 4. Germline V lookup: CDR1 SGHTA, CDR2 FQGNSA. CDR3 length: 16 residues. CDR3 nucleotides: TGTGCCAGCAGCTTATTAGGACAGGGGAATAATTCACCCCTCCACTTT. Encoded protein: CASSLLGQGNNSPLHF.

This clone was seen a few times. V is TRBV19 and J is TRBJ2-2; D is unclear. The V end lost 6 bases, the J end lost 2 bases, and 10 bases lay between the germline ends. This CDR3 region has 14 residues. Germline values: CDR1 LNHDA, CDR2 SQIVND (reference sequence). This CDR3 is CASRDSTNTGELFF. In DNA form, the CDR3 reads TGTGCCAGTAGAGACTCCACCAACACCGGGGAGCTGTTTTTT.

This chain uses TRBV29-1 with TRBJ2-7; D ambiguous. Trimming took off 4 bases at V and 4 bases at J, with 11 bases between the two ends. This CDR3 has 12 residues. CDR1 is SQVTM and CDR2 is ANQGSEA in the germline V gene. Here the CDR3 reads CSVVGGPYEQYF. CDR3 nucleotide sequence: TGCAGCGTTGTTGGCGGCCCTTACGAGCAGTACTTC.

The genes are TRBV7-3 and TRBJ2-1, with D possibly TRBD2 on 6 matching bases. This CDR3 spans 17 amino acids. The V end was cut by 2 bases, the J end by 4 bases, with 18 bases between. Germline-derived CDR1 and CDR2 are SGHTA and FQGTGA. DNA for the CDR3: TGTGCCAGCAGCTTAGGGGTCGGCGGGGAGATTTACAATGAGCAGTTCTTC. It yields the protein CASSLGVGGEIYNEQFF.

The CDR3 loop is CASSLKLAGDYTQYF. CDR3 coding DNA: TGTGCCAGCAGCTTAAAGTTGGCGGGGGACTATACGCAGTATTTT. This chain links TRBV7-2 with TRBJ2-3; 7 nucleotides line up with TRBD2. The CDR3 contains 15 residues. Germline values: CDR1 SGHTA, CDR2 FQGNSA. V gave up 2 bases and J gave up 7 bases; unmatched junction bases: 9.

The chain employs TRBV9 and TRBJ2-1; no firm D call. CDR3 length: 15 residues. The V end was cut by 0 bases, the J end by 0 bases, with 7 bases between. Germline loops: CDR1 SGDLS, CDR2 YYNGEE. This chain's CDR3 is CASSVDGLSYNEQFF. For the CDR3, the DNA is TGTGCCAGCAGCGTAGATGGGCTCTCCTACAATGAGCAGTTCTTC. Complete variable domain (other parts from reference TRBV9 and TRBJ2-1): DSGVTQTPKHLITATGQRVTLRCSPRSGDLSVYWYQQSLDQGLQFLIQYYNGEERAKGNILERFSAQQFPDLHSELNLSSLELGDSALYFCASSVDGLSYNEQFFGPGTRLTVL.

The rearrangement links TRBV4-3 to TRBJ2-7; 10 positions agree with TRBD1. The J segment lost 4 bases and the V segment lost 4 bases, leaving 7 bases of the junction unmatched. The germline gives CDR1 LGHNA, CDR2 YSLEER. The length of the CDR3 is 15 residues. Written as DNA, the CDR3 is TGCGCCAGCAGCCCGTCGACAGGGGGCAATTACGAGCAGTACTTC. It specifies CASSPSTGGNYEQYF.

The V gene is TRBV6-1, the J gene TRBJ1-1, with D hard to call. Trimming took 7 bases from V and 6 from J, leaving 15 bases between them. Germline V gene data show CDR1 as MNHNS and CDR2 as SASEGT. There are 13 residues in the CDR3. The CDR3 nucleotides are TGTGCCAGCACTGGAGGGAGGGTGGCTGAAGCTTTCTTT. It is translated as CASTGGRVAEAFF.

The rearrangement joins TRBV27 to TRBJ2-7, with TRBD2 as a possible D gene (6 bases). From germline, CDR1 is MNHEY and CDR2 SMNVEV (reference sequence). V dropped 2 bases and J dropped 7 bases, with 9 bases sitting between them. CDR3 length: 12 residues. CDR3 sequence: CASSLVGGEQYF. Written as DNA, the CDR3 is TGTGCCAGCAGTTTAGTGGGAGGAGAGCAGTACTTC.

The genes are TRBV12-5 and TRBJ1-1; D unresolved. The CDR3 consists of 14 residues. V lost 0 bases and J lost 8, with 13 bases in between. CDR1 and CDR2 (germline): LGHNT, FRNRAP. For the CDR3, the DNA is TGTGCTAGTGGTTTGGTTCGCGGCAATCAGGAAGCTTTCTTT. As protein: CASGLVRGNQEAFF.

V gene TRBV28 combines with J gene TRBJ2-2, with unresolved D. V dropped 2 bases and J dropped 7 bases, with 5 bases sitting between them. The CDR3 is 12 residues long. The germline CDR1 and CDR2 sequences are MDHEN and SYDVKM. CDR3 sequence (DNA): TGTGCCAGCAGTTTAATCCGCGGGGAGCTGTTTTTT. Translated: CASSLIRGELFF.

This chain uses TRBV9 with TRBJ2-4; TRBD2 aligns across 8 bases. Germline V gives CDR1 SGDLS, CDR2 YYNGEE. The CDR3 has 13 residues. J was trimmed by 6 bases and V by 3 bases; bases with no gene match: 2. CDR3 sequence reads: CASSATSGNIQYF. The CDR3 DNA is TGTGCCAGCAGCGCAACTAGCGGAAACATTCAGTACTTC.

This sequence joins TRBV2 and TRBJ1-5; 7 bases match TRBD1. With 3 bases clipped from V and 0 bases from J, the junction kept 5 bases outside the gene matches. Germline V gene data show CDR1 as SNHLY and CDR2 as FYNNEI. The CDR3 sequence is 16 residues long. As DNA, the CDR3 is TGTGCCAGCAGTGACTTGACAGGGAGTAGCAATCAGCCCCAGCATTTT. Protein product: CASSDLTGSSNQPQHF. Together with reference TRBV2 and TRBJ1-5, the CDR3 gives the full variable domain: EPEVTQTPSHQVTQMGQEVILRCVPISNHLYFYWYRQILGQKVEFLVSFYNNEISEKSEIFDDQFSVERPDGSNFTLKIRSTKLEDSAMYFCASSDLTGSSNQPQHFGDGTRLSIL.

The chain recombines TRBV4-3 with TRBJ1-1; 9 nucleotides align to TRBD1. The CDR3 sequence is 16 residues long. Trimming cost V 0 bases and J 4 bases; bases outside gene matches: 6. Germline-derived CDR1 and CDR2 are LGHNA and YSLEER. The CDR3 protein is CASSQDTGQGPTEAFF. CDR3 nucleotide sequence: TGCGCCAGCAGCCAAGATACCGGACAGGGGCCCACTGAAGCTTTCTTT.

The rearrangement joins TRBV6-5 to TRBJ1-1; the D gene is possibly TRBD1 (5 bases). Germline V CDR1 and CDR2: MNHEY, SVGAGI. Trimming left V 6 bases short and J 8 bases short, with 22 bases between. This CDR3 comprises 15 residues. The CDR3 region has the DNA TGTGCCAGCAGCCTGGAGCCCGCCGGTAACAGGGAAGCTTTCTTT. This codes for CASSLEPAGNREAFF.

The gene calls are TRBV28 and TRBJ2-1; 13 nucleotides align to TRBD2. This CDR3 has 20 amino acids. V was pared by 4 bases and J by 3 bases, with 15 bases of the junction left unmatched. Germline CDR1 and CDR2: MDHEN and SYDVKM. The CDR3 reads CASSSSPGTSGTIYYNEQFF. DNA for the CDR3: TGTGCCAGCAGTTCCTCCCCCGGGACTAGCGGGACCATTTACTACAATGAGCAGTTCTTC.

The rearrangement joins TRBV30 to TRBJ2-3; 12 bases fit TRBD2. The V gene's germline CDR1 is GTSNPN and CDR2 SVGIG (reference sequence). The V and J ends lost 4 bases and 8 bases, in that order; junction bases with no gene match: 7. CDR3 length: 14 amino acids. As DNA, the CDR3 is TGTGCCTGGATGACTAGCGGGAGCAGTGGTACGCAGTATTTT. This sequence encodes CAWMTSGSSGTQYF.

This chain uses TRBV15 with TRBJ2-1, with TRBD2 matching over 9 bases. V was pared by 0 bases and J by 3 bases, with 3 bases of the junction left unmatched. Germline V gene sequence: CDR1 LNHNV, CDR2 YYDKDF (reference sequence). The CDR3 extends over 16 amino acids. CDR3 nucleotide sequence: TGTGCCACCAGCAGAGAGCGACTAGCGGTCTACAATGAGCAGTTCTTC. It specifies CATSRERLAVYNEQFF.

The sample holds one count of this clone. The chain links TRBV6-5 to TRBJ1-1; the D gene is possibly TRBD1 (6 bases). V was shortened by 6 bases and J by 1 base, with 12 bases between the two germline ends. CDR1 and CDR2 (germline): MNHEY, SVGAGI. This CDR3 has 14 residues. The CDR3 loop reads CASRPGTQNTEAFF. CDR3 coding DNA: TGTGCCAGCAGACCCGGGACACAGAACACTGAAGCTTTCTTT.

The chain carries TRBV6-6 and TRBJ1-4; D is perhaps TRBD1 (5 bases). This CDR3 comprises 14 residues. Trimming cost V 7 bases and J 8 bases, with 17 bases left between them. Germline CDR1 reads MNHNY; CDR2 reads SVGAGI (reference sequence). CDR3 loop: CASTLQAGREKLFF. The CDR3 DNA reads TGTGCCAGCACCTTACAGGCGGGGCGAGAAAAACTGTTTTTT.

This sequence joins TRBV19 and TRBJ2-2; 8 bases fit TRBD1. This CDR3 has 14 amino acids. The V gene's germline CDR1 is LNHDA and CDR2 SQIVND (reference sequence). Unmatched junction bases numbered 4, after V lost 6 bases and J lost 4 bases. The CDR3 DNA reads TGTGCCAGTAGCCCAGGGGGCGGCACCGGGGAGCTGTTTTTT. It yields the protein CASSPGGGTGELFF.

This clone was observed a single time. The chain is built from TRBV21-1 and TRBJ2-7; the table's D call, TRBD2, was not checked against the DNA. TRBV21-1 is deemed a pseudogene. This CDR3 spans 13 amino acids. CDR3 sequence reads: CASSNVADYEQYF. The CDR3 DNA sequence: TGTGCCAGCAGCAACGTCGCGGATTACGAGCAGTACTTC.

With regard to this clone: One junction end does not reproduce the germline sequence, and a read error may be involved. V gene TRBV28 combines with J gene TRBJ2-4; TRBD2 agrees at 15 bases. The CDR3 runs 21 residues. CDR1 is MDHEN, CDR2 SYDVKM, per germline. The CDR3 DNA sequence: TGTGCCAGCAGTTGGGGACTAGCGGGGGGCCGTCGACTTATAGCCAAAAACAGTCAGTACTTC. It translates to CASSWGLAGGRRLIAKNSQYF. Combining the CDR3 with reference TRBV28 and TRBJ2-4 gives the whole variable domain DVKVTQSSRYLVKRTGEKVFLECVQDMDHENMFWYRQDPGLGLRLIYFSYDVKMKEKGDIPEGYSVSREKKERFSLILESASTNQTSMYLCASSWGLAGGRRLIAKNSQYFGAGTRLSVL.

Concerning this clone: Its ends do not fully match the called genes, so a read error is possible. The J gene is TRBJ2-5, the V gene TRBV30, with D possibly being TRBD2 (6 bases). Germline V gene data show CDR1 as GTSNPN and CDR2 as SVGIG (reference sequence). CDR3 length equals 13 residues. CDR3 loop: CAGRSSGQGTQYF. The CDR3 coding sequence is TGTGCCGGGAGGAGCTCGGGTCAAGGGACCCAGTACTTC.

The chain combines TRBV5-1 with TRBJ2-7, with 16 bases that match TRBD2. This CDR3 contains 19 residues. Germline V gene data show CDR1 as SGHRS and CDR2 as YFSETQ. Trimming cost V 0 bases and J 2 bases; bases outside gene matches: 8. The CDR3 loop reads CASSLGLSGTSGRAYEQYF. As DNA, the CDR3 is TGCGCCAGCAGCTTGGGCCTCTCAGGGACTAGCGGGAGGGCCTACGAGCAGTACTTC.

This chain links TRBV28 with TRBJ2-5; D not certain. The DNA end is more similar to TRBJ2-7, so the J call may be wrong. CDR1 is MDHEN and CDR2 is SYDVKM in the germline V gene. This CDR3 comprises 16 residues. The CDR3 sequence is CASSLSLVPRNYEQYF. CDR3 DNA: TGTGCCAGCAGTTTATCGTTGGTGCCCCGTAACTACGAGCAGTACTTC.

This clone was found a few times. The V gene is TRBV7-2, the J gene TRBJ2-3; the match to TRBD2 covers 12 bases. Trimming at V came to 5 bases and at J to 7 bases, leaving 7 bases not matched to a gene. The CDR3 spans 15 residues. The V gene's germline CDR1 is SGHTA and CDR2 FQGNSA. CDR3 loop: CASSALAGGKNTQYF. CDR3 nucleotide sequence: TGTGCCAGCAGCGCACTAGCGGGGGGAAAGAATACGCAGTATTTT. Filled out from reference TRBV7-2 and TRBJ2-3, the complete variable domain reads GAGVSQSPSNKVTEKGKDVELRCDPISGHTALYWYRQSLGQGLEFLIYFQGNSAPDKSGLPSDRFSAERTGGSVSTLTIQRTQQEDSAVYLCASSALAGGKNTQYFGPGTRLTVL.